This T cell receptor beta chain was retrieved from a study of blood T cells in healthy people across ages. Study-wide points: PBMCs were not sorted, which prevented a conclusive comparison of naive versus antigen-experienced cells. Fewer expanded clones and more diversity marked long-lived versus aged donors.

Staff drew roughly 10 milliliters of peripheral blood from each donor. This clonotype has a count of ten or more. Antigen specificity is unknown. The authors ran a second PCR of 7 to 11 cycles using a sample-barcoded 5' primer and a J-beta primer mix. Each cDNA molecule was tagged by a template-switch adaptor that had 12 random nucleotides. TCRdb re-called the 5' RACE reads with MiXCR, one entry per CDR3 protein. Altogether roughly 640,000 distinct CDR3 sequences are present, 25% to 35% being singletons, with the ten largest covering 15% to 19%. This clonotype was obtained from a woman of 80 years or more in good health. The specimen sequenced was blood.

CDR3 nucleotides: TGCAGCGTTGCGGGGACAGGGGGATCGAATGAGCAGTTCTTC. This sequence encodes CSVAGTGGSNEQFF. This sequence joins TRBV29-1 and TRBJ2-1; 11 bases are a match to TRBD1. The CDR3 spans 14 residues. Trimming removed 4 bases from V and 7 bases from J; junction bases left unmatched: 6. The germline V gene has CDR1 SQVTM and CDR2 ANQGSEA.